Reported below is one T cell receptor beta chain. Original data processing: Quantification of nucleated cells was approximated via reference gene primer amplification. Sequenced by immunoSEQ multiplex PCR; TCRdb stores in-frame clones only, minus some. Clone size and V and J calls were adopted from that table, with D and trimming inferred from the DNA. The sample includes about 150,000 clones, approximately 85% of them seen just once. The CDR3 length is 11 residues. Germline V gene lookup returns CDR1 DFQATT and CDR2 SNEGSKA (reference sequence). V lost 7 bases, J lost 2 bases, and 8 bases lay in between. This record comes from a study of blood T cell repertoires in COVID-19.

The receptor comes from a man older than 75 with COVID-19, enrolled during active disease. Sequencing was performed on peripheral blood. The chain is built from TRBV20-1 and TRBJ1-2, with D unclear. The CDR3 sequence: CSGGPNYGYTF. In DNA, the CDR3 is TGCAGTGGTGGGCCCAACTATGGCTACACCTTC.